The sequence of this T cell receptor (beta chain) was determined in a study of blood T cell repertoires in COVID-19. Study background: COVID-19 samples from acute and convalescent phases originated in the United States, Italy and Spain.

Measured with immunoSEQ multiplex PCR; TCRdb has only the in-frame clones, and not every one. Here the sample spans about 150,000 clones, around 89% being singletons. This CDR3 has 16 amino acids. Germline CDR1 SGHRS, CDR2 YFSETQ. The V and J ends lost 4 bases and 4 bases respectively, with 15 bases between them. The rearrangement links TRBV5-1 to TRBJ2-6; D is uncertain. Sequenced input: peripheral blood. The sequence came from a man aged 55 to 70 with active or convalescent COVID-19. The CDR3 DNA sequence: TGCGCCAGCAGCCCTCAGGCCGGTTCCGGGGCCAACGTCCTGACTTTC. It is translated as CASSPQAGSGANVLTF.